One and the same sample provided the 26 T cell receptor beta chains below, sequenced in a study of response to subunit inactivated influenza vaccine. TCRdb re-analysed the RT-PCR reads in MiXCR, keeping a single row per CDR3 protein. Counted here are 180,000 or so distinct CDR3 sequences, roughly 12% occurring once; the ten biggest clones make up less than 30%. These data also featured in a second study, about T cells expressing NK-cell markers. As that report states: Libraries used 5'RACE template switching adding universal primer site and UMIs.

The sequences come from CD8+ T cells sorted from PBMCs, collected approximately 13 days after vaccination. The receptors stem from a man aged 50 to 59 who received an inactivated influenza vaccine.

This clonotype was seen only a few times. V is TRBV19 and J is TRBJ1-2, with TRBD1 matching over 11 bases. CDR3 length equals 15 residues. Germline loops: CDR1 LNHDA, CDR2 SQIVND (reference sequence). V lost 6 bases, J lost 3 bases, and 6 bases stayed unmatched. Here the CDR3 reads CASSGPGQGDYGYTF. Written as DNA, the CDR3 is TGTGCCAGTAGCGGACCGGGACAGGGGGACTATGGCTACACCTTC. Complete variable domain (other parts from reference TRBV19 and TRBJ1-2): DGGITQSPKYLFRKEGQNVTLSCEQNLNHDAMYWYRQDPGQGLRLIYYSQIVNDFQKGDIAEGYSVSREKKESFPLTVTSAQKNPTAFYLCASSGPGQGDYGYTFGSGTRLTVV.

CDR3 residues: CAWSVGNTGELFF. In nucleotides, the CDR3 is TGTGCCTGGAGTGTAGGGAACACCGGGGAGCTGTTTTTT. This chain uses TRBV30 with TRBJ2-2; D unclear. With 0 bases removed from V and 1 base from J, the gap between germline ends came to 3 bases. Germline values: CDR1 GTSNPN, CDR2 SVGIG (reference sequence). This CDR3 is built from 13 residues. Full variable domain (outside the CDR3, taken from reference TRBV30 and TRBJ2-2): SQTIHQWPATLVQPVGSPLSLECTVEGTSNPNLYWYRQAAGRGLQLLFYSVGIGQISSEVPQNLSASRPQDRQFILSSKKLLLSDSGFYLCAWSVGNTGELFFGEGSRLTVL.

The V and J genes are TRBV21-1 and TRBJ2-1; the table assigns TRBD2, which was not confirmed against the DNA. TRBV21-1 is deemed a pseudogene. This CDR3 has 18 residues. Here the CDR3 DNA reads TGTGCCAGCAGCAACGACCGTAGCGGCCTAAGCTCCTACAATGAGCAGTTCTTC. Its protein product is CASSNDRSGLSSYNEQFF.

This clonotype was observed many times. DNA for the CDR3: TGTGCCAGCAGTTTAGCGCCAGGGCACTCCTACGAGCAGTACTTC. Translated, it gives CASSLAPGHSYEQYF. The chain couples TRBV12-3 or TRBV12-4 to TRBJ2-7; perhaps TRBD1 as D (5 bases). Trimming took off 0 bases at V and 0 bases at J, with 9 bases between the two ends. The CDR3 totals 15 residues.

A few counts support this clonotype. The chain has TRBV3-1 and TRBJ2-7; 9 bases map to TRBD1. With V trimmed by 0 bases and J by 3 bases, 6 bases remained unmatched. The CDR3 is made up of 16 amino acids. Germline V lookup: CDR1 LGHDT, CDR2 YNNKEL (reference sequence). This CDR3 is CASSQDAWDRVYEQYF. As DNA, the CDR3 is TGTGCCAGCAGCCAAGATGCGTGGGACAGGGTCTACGAGCAGTACTTC.

This clonotype has ten or more counts. The V gene is TRBV3-1, the J gene TRBJ2-5; 10 positions match TRBD2. Germline CDR1 and CDR2: LGHDT and YNNKEL (reference sequence). CDR3 length: 15 residues. With 3 bases clipped from V and 4 bases from J, the junction kept 5 bases outside the gene matches. The CDR3 region is CASSHLAGVGETQYF. In DNA, the CDR3 is TGTGCCAGCAGCCACCTAGCGGGGGTGGGAGAGACCCAGTACTTC.

The sample holds a few counts of this clonotype. This chain joins TRBV9 and TRBJ2-3, with 13 bases fitting TRBD2. The CDR3 is 17 residues long. V trimming: 3 bases; J trimming: 3 bases; junction bases outside the gene matches: 7. Germline CDR1 SGDLS, CDR2 YYNGEE. The DNA for the CDR3 is TGTGCCAGCAGCGCGGGGTTACTAGCGGGAGGGACAGATACGCAGTATTTT. Translating gives CASSAGLLAGGTDTQYF.

The gene calls are TRBV6-1 and TRBJ2-2, with TRBD1 as a possible D gene (5 bases). V lost 1 base and J 6 bases, leaving 12 bases between the germline ends. The CDR3 runs 15 residues. Germline V gene lookup returns CDR1 MNHNS and CDR2 SASEGT. The CDR3 bases are TGTGCCAGCAGTGAAGAAGGGGCCTGGCCCGGGGAGCTGTTTTTT. Amino acids: CASSEEGAWPGELFF.

This clonotype was seen many times. V is TRBV28 and J is TRBJ2-7, with D perhaps TRBD1 (6 bases). This CDR3 is built from 14 residues. The V gene lost 3 bases and the J gene lost 8 bases, with 17 bases spanning the gap. Germline CDR1 is MDHEN and CDR2 is SYDVKM. Written as DNA, the CDR3 is TGTGCCAGCAGTTTTGACAGGCCCCTTGTAAAGCAGTACTTC. Protein: CASSFDRPLVKQYF.

This clonotype is a singleton in its sample. This chain connects TRBV27 to TRBJ2-7; 7 positions match TRBD1. The CDR3 is 13 amino acids. Germline CDR1 and CDR2: MNHEY and SMNVEV (reference sequence). Losses at the gene ends were 6 bases for V and 6 bases for J; bases not matched to a gene: 8. The CDR3 reads CASRVVQGSEQYF. The CDR3 DNA is TGTGCCAGCAGGGTCGTACAGGGGAGCGAGCAGTACTTC.

This clonotype was observed a few times. This CDR3 is CASSYTASTANSPLHF. In DNA form, the CDR3 reads TGTGCCAGCAGTTACACAGCTAGTACCGCTAATTCACCCCTCCACTTT. This rearrangement joins TRBV6-5 to TRBJ1-6; D is uncertain. The CDR3 covers 16 residues. V lost 2 bases to trimming and J lost 6 bases, with 14 bases between them. Germline values: CDR1 MNHEY, CDR2 SVGAGI.

CDR3 sequence: CASSQGSGSSGNTIYF. The CDR3 DNA reads TGCGCCAGCAGCCAAGGCTCAGGGTCGTCTGGAAACACCATATATTTT. The chain combines TRBV4-3 with TRBJ1-3; perhaps TRBD1 as D (5 bases). V lost 1 base and J lost 1, with 11 bases in between. This CDR3 spans 16 amino acids. The germline CDR1 and CDR2 sequences are LGHNA and YSLEER.

The V gene is TRBV28, the J gene TRBJ2-1; 7 nucleotides match TRBD2. Per germline, CDR1 MDHEN and CDR2 SYDVKM. This CDR3 has 14 amino acids. V was clipped by 7 bases and J by 1 base; unmatched bases: 4. CDR3 coding DNA: TGTGCCAGCAACCTAGCGGAGTCCTACAATGAGCAGTTCTTC. Translating it yields CASNLAESYNEQFF.

This sequence joins TRBV2 and TRBJ1-1; 7 nucleotides match TRBD1. CDR3 size: 14 residues. J was trimmed by 0 bases and V by 8 bases; bases with no gene match: 6. The germline CDR1 and CDR2 sequences are SNHLY and FYNNEI. CDR3 DNA sequence: TGTGCCAGCGGCCCAGGGGGATTGAACACTGAAGCTTTCTTT. As protein: CASGPGGLNTEAFF.

V and J are TRBV13 and TRBJ2-1; the D gene could be TRBD1 or TRBD2 (5 bases each). The CDR3 length is 15 residues. Germline V CDR1 and CDR2: PRHDT, FYEKMQ (reference sequence). V was cut by 3 bases and J by 8 bases, with 17 bases left in between. DNA for the CDR3: TGTGCCAGCAGCTTTACTTCGGGACGTGGCGATGAGCAGTTCTTC. Its protein is CASSFTSGRGDEQFF. The full variable domain, with the rest looked up from reference TRBV13 and TRBJ2-1, is AAGVIQSPRHLIKEKRETATLKCYPIPRHDTVYWYQQGPGQDPQFLISFYEKMQSDKGSIPDRFSAQQFSDYHSELNMSSLELGDSALYFCASSFTSGRGDEQFFGPGTRLTVL.

This clonotype was picked up a small number of times. The rearrangement uses TRBV27 and TRBJ2-1; D uncertain. Looked up from germline, CDR1 is MNHEY and CDR2 is SMNVEV (reference sequence). V was pared by 6 bases and J by 2 bases, with 11 bases between. The CDR3 has 14 residues. The CDR3 sequence is CASRLGPAYNEQFF. The CDR3 DNA reads as TGTGCCAGCAGGCTGGGTCCCGCCTACAATGAGCAGTTCTTC.

This clonotype was seen a few times. The gene calls are TRBV3-1 and TRBJ2-2, with TRBD2 matching 8 bases. This CDR3 region has 12 residues. V trimming: 3 bases; J trimming: 12 bases; junction bases outside the gene matches: 3. Germline V gene lookup returns CDR1 LGHDT and CDR2 YNNKEL (reference sequence). CDR3 nucleotides: TGTGCCAGCAGCCACGGCGGGGGGAAGCTGTTTTTT. This translates into CASSHGGGKLFF. Supplemented by reference TRBV3-1 and TRBJ2-2, the full variable domain reads DTAVSQTPKYLVTQMGNDKSIKCEQNLGHDTMYWYKQDSKKFLKIMFSYNNKELIINETVPNRFSPKSPDKAHLNLHINSLELGDSAVYFCASSHGGGKLFFGEGSRLTVL.

The V gene is TRBV7-9, the J gene TRBJ2-2, with TRBD2 matching 9 bases. After removal of 8 bases from V and 5 bases from J, the junction contained 12 bases not matched to a gene. The CDR3 totals 16 residues. Germline assignment: CDR1 SEHNR and CDR2 FQNEAQ (reference sequence). This CDR3 reads CASGYLAGQNTGELFF. The CDR3 nucleotides read TGTGCCAGCGGCTACCTAGCGGGACAGAATACCGGGGAGCTGTTTTTT.

The rearrangement links TRBV11-1 to TRBJ2-6, with 9 bases matching TRBD2. V lost 0 bases, J lost 0 bases, and 9 bases stayed unmatched. Per the germline V gene, CDR1 is SGHAT and CDR2 is FQDESV (reference sequence). This CDR3 has 20 residues. The CDR3 region is CASSLAAGGQGLSGANVLTF. DNA for the CDR3: TGTGCCAGCAGCTTAGCGGCGGGAGGGCAGGGACTCTCTGGGGCCAACGTCCTGACTTTC. The complete variable domain, with remaining parts taken from reference TRBV11-1 and TRBJ2-6, reads EAEVAQSPRYKITEKSQAVAFWCDPISGHATLYWYRQILGQGPELLVQFQDESVVDDSQLPKDRFSAERLKGVDSTLKIQPAELGDSAMYLCASSLAAGGQGLSGANVLTFGAGSRLTVL.

The chain couples TRBV7-2 to TRBJ2-7, with unresolved D. Germline CDR1 and CDR2: SGHTA and FQGNSA. The CDR3 loop spans 13 amino acids. Trimming took off 3 bases at V and 4 bases at J, with 10 bases between the two ends. CDR3 nucleotides: TGTGCCAGCAGCTTCCAAGGAGCGTACGAGCAGTACTTC. Protein: CASSFQGAYEQYF.

This clonotype was seen a handful of times. The chain carries TRBV4-3 and TRBJ1-1; 9 bases are a match to TRBD1. V was clipped by 0 bases and J by 2 bases; unmatched bases: 13. CDR3 length: 19 amino acids. CDR1 and CDR2 (germline): LGHNA, YSLEER. In DNA, the CDR3 is TGCGCCAGCAGCCAAGACTTCCGCGTACAGGGGGCGGAAAACACTGAAGCTTTCTTT. It is translated as CASSQDFRVQGAENTEAFF.

This clonotype was seen ten or more times. This sequence joins TRBV20-1 and TRBJ1-6; D remains unclear. The germline V gene has CDR1 DFQATT and CDR2 SNEGSKA (reference sequence). With 1 base removed from V and 6 bases from J, the gap between germline ends came to 16 bases. This CDR3 has 16 amino acids. The DNA for the CDR3 is TGCAGTGCTAGAGCCGTTACCGAAAGCACTAATTCACCCCTCCACTTT. Protein product: CSARAVTESTNSPLHF.

The V call is TRBV12-3 or TRBV12-4, the J call TRBJ2-1; 12 nucleotides line up with TRBD2. The CDR3 length is 15 residues. Trimming cost V 6 bases and J 6 bases; bases outside gene matches: 6. CDR3 residues: CASSPSGRAGNEQFF. CDR3 coding DNA: TGTGCCAGCAGCCCTAGCGGGAGGGCTGGCAATGAGCAGTTCTTC.

This clonotype was recorded at least ten times. The chain joins TRBV24-1 to TRBJ2-3; D gene ambiguous. This CDR3 is built from 14 residues. In germline, CDR1 is KGHDR, CDR2 SFDVKD. Trimming pared 6 bases from V and 2 bases from J, leaving 11 bases between. The CDR3 here is CATSSADSTDTQYF. The CDR3, as DNA: TGTGCCACCAGTAGCGCAGATTCCACAGATACGCAGTATTTT.

V is TRBV27 and J is TRBJ1-3, with D maybe TRBD1 (5 bases). The CDR3 totals 14 residues. The germline V gene encodes CDR1 MNHEY and CDR2 SMNVEV (reference sequence). The V gene lost 5 bases and the J gene lost 0 bases, with 8 bases spanning the gap. The chain's CDR3 is CASSQTVSGNTIYF. CDR3 nucleotides: TGTGCCAGCAGTCAGACAGTCTCTGGAAACACCATATATTTT.

The gene calls are TRBV5-1 and TRBJ2-3; TRBD1 agrees at 7 bases. The V gene's germline CDR1 is SGHRS and CDR2 YFSETQ. J gave up 6 bases and V 4 bases, and 5 bases lay outside the gene matches. The length of the CDR3 is 13 residues. The CDR3 sequence is CASSDGQADTQYF. DNA of the CDR3: TGCGCCAGCAGCGACGGACAGGCGGATACGCAGTATTTT. Variable domain in full (rest from reference TRBV5-1 and TRBJ2-3): KAGVTQTPRYLIKTRGQQVTLSCSPISGHRSVSWYQQTPGQGLQFLFEYFSETQRNKGNFPGRFSGRQFSNSRSEMNVSTLELGDSALYLCASSDGQADTQYFGPGTRLTVL.